This T cell receptor beta chain was captured by sequencing in a study of beta chain features in type 1 diabetes. General observations from the study: Moderate but significant shortening of TCRB CDR3s was recorded in all four CD4+ subsets from Type 1 diabetes patients. Lower insertion and higher deletion counts appeared at VDJ junctions in type 1 diabetes patients.

All of the sorted populations showed purity greater than 95%. The trim removed 6 bases at V and 5 bases at J, leaving 8 bases unmatched. The germline V gene has CDR1 LGHNA and CDR2 YNFKEQ. The CDR3 contains 14 residues. The study reverse transcribed the entire isolated RNA, so it sequenced expressed TCRB transcripts. Roughly 3.57 million reads on average were seen across naive, central memory and regulatory T cell samples. The repertoire was sequenced with immunoSEQ multiplex PCR; TCRdb's copy has only in-frame clones and lacks some. The profile covers 230,000 or so clones, with roughly 17% appearing a single time and 0.07% to 0.095% taken by the ten largest. Note on this clone: Antigen: not known.

The V gene is TRBV4-2, the J gene TRBJ1-1; 8 bases agree with TRBD1. Sequencing input: naive CD4+ T cells from blood. The origin of this receptor is a young man with type 1 diabetes. CDR3 residues: CASRTGQEGTEAFF. The CDR3 bases are TGTGCCAGCAGGACGGGACAGGAGGGAACTGAAGCTTTCTTT.